This passage covers 12 T cell receptor beta chains from one sample sequenced in a study of identical twins. MiXCR, run by TCRdb on the 5' RACE reads, gives a single entry per CDR3 protein. The sample contains a few hundred thousand distinct CDR3 sequences, approximately 24% of which appear only once. The sample was also reused in another study, on T cells expressing NK-cell markers.

The sample comprised CD4+ T cells sorted from blood. The receptors were gathered from a young woman in good health.

This clonotype was seen a handful of times. This chain links TRBV27 with TRBJ2-1; D is uncertain. V lost 3 bases and J lost 0, with 18 bases in between. The CDR3 is 18 residues long. The V gene's germline CDR1 is MNHEY and CDR2 SMNVEV (reference sequence). The DNA of the CDR3 is TGTGCCAGCAGTTTCGCCTCCCCGGCGCAGATCTCCTACAATGAGCAGTTCTTC. Protein product: CASSFASPAQISYNEQFF.

The V and J genes are TRBV15 and TRBJ2-1; 13 bases are a match to TRBD2. Germline CDR1 is LNHNV and CDR2 is YYDKDF (reference sequence). With 4 bases clipped from V and 10 bases from J, the junction kept 13 bases outside the gene matches. CDR3 length: 17 amino acids. DNA for the CDR3: TGTGCCACCAGCAACATGGTCGAACTAGCGGGGGGGCAGGAGCAGTTCTTC. Amino acid sequence: CATSNMVELAGGQEQFF.

As regards this clonotype: An end of the junction does not agree with germline; a read error may underlie this. The chain combines TRBV12-3 or TRBV12-4 with TRBJ1-5; TRBD1 matches at 11 bases. The length of the CDR3 is 15 residues. The CDR3 here is CASRLGTGGGQAQHF. DNA of the CDR3: TGTGCCAGCAGATTAGGGACAGGGGGTGGTCAGGCCCAGCATTTT.

The chain employs TRBV20-1 and TRBJ2-3; 9 positions match TRBD2. Per the germline V gene, CDR1 is DFQATT and CDR2 is SNEGSKA (reference sequence). This CDR3 is built from 14 residues. The V and J ends lost 5 bases and 6 bases, in that order; junction bases with no gene match: 9. CDR3 bases: TGCAGTGCTCCTCCGGGACTAGCATCGGATACGCAGTATTTT. It encodes CSAPPGLASDTQYF.

This chain joins TRBV7-9 and TRBJ2-1, with D unresolved. In germline, CDR1 is SEHNR, CDR2 FQNEAQ (reference sequence). CDR3 size: 15 residues. Deletions cut 5 bases from V and 6 bases from J, with 17 bases between. In DNA form, the CDR3 reads TGTGCCAGCAGCCCTCCGGCGGCTCCCTTCAATGAGCAGTTCTTC. This encodes CASSPPAAPFNEQFF.

The J gene is TRBJ2-7, the V gene TRBV5-1; the match to TRBD1 covers 10 bases. The CDR3 covers 14 residues. The V gene's germline CDR1 is SGHRS and CDR2 YFSETQ. Trimming took 3 bases from V and 4 from J; bases not matched to a gene: 4. The CDR3 loop reads CASSWDRGGYEQYF. The CDR3, as DNA: TGCGCCAGCAGCTGGGACAGGGGTGGGTACGAGCAGTACTTC.

The chain recombines TRBV3-1 with TRBJ2-3, with a tentative D call TRBD2 (5 bases). Germline CDR1 and CDR2: LGHDT and YNNKEL (reference sequence). The CDR3 extends over 17 amino acids. Deletions cut 2 bases from V and 0 bases from J, with 15 bases between. CDR3 protein: CASSQTRRIPSTDTQYF. DNA of the CDR3: TGTGCCAGCAGCCAAACTAGACGGATCCCTAGCACAGATACGCAGTATTTT.

The chain links TRBV5-1 to TRBJ1-2; D is undetermined. Per germline, CDR1 SGHRS and CDR2 YFSETQ. This CDR3 is built from 12 residues. Trimming left V 0 bases short and J 10 bases short, with 10 bases between. The CDR3 coding sequence is TGCGCCAGCAGCTTGGCACGGAAGGACTACACCTTC. Translation: CASSLARKDYTF.

Ten or more counts support this clonotype. V gene TRBV20-1 combines with J gene TRBJ1-6, with no clear D. CDR1 and CDR2 (germline): DFQATT, SNEGSKA (reference sequence). Trimming left V 0 bases short and J 3 bases short, with 9 bases between. This CDR3 is built from 15 residues. This chain's CDR3 is CSARDRVFYNSPLHF. The CDR3 bases are TGCAGTGCTAGAGATCGGGTATTCTATAATTCACCCCTCCACTTT.

In its sample, this clonotype was seen many times. The chain combines TRBV18 with TRBJ1-2; TRBD1 agrees at 7 bases. Germline assignment: CDR1 KGHSH and CDR2 LQKENI. V shed 3 bases and J 6 bases; nucleotides not matched to a gene: 7. The CDR3 totals 14 residues. CDR3 DNA sequence: TGTGCCAGCTCACCCCAGACAGGGACGCATGGCTACACCTTC. Translated, it gives CASSPQTGTHGYTF.

The chain couples TRBV7-9 to TRBJ2-5, with TRBD2 as a possible D gene (6 bases). The CDR3 sequence is 16 residues long. V was cut by 1 base and J by 2 bases, with 14 bases left in between. From germline, CDR1 is SEHNR and CDR2 FQNEAQ (reference sequence). The CDR3 loop reads CASSLGTAGGQETQYF. DNA for the CDR3: TGTGCCAGCAGCTTAGGCACGGCCGGGGGTCAAGAGACCCAGTACTTC.

As DNA, the CDR3 is TGCGCCAGCAGCTTGGGCGGGACGGGGGGCGGCTACAATGAGCAGTTCTTC. Translation gives CASSLGGTGGGYNEQFF. The chain couples TRBV5-1 to TRBJ2-1, with D possibly matching TRBD2 (7 bases). Germline-derived CDR1 and CDR2 are SGHRS and YFSETQ. Trimming removed 0 bases from V and 3 bases from J, with 16 bases in between. This CDR3 has 17 residues.